This TCR beta chain was identified during a study of immune evolution from preneoplasia to lung adenocarcinoma. H&E slides confirmed each diagnosis, reviewed by two pathologists independently. After pathologic assessment, macro-dissection selected premalignant or tumor cells for extraction. The length of the CDR3 is 15 residues. V was cut by 0 bases and J by 4 bases, with 11 bases left in between. Germline V gene sequence: CDR1 MNHNS, CDR2 SASEGT. Profiling relied on immunoSEQ multiplex PCR, and the TCRdb table lists in-frame clones only, not all of them. The repertoire consists of about 14,000 clones, with roughly 87% occurring once and the leading ten covering less than 3%.

The clonotype was recovered from a donor aged 70 or over with lung adenocarcinoma. The rearrangement uses TRBV6-1 and TRBJ2-3; D call uncertain. Material: FFPE lung adenocarcinoma in situ tissue. The DNA for the CDR3 is TGTGCCAGCAGTGAAGCGCTTCAAGGGTCAGATACGCAGTATTTT. This translates into CASSEALQGSDTQYF.